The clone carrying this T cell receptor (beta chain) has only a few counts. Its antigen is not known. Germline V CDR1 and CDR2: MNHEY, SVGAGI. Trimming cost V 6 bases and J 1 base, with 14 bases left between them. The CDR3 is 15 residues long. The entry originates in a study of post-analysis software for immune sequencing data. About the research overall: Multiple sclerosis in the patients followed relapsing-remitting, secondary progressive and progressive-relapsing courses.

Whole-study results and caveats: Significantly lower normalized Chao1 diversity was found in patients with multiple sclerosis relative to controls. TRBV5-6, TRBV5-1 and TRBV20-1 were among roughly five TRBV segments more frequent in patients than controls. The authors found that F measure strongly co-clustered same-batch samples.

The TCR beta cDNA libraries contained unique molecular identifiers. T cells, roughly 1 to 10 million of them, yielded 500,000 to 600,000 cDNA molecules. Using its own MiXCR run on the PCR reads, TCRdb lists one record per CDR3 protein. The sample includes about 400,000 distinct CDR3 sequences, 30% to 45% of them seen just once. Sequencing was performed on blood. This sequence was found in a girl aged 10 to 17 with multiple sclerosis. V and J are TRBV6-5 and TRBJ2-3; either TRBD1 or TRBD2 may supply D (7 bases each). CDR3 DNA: TGTGCCAGCAGAAGACAGGGAGGGGGCACAGATACGCAGTATTTT. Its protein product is CASRRQGGGTDTQYF.